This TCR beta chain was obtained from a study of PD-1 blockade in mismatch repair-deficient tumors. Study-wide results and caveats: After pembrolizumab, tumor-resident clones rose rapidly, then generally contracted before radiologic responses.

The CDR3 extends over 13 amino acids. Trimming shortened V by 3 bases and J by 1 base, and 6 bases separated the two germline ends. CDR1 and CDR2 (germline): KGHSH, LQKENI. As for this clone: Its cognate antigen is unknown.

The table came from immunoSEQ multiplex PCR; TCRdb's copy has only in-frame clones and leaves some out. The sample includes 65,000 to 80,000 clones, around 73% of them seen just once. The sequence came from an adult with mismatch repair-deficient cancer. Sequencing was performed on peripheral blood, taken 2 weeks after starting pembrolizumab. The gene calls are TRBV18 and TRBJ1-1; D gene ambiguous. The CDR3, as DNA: TGTGCCAGCTCACCGGATAAGAACACTGAAGCTTTCTTT. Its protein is CASSPDKNTEAFF.